A single count supports the clone carrying this T cell receptor beta chain. This sample stems from a study of T cell responses to AZD1222 COVID-19 vaccine. Trimming pared 5 bases from V and 4 bases from J, leaving 11 bases between. The CDR3 runs to 13 residues. CDR1 is LNHDA and CDR2 is SQIVND in the germline V gene (reference sequence). Produced via immunoSEQ multiplex PCR; TCRdb's table is partial and in-frame only. The table has about 140,000 clones, 92% seen once. Sequences were derived from peripheral blood, sampled on day 0 of AZD1222 vaccination. The chain employs TRBV19 and TRBJ1-1; possible D gene TRBD1, 6 bases. This receptor was taken from an adult in good health. The chain's CDR3 is CASSQTGPTEAFF. As DNA, the CDR3 is TGTGCCAGTAGTCAAACAGGGCCCACTGAAGCTTTCTTT.